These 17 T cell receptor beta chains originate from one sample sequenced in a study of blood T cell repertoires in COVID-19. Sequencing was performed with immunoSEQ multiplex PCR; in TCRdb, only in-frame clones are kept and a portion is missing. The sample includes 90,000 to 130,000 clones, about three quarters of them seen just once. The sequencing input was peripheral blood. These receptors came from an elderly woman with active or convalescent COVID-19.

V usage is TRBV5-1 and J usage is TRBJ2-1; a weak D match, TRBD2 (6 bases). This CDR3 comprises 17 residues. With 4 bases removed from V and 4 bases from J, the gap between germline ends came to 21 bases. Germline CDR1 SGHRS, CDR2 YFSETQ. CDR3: CASSLRPGAGGYNEQFF. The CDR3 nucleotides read TGCGCCAGCAGCCTTCGACCGGGAGCGGGCGGGTACAATGAGCAGTTCTTC.

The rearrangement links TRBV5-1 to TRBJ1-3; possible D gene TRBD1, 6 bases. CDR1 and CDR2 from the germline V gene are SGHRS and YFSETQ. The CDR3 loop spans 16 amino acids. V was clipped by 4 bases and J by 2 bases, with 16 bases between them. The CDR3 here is CASSTLGPGAGNTIYF. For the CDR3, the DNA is TGCGCCAGCAGCACTCTAGGCCCAGGGGCTGGAAACACCATATATTTT.

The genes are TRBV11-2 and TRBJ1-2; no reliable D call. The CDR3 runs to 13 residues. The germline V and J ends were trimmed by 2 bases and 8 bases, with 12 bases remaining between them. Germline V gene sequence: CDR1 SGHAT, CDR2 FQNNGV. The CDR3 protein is CASSLRPEVGYTF. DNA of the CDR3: TGTGCCAGCAGCTTACGCCCGGAGGTCGGCTACACCTTC.

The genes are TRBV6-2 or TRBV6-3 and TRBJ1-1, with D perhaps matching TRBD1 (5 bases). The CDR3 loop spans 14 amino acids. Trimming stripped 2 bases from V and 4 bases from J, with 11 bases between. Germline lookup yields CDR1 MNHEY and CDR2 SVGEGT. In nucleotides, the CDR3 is TGTGCCAGCAGTTACCGCGAAAGGGGCACTGAAGCTTTCTTT. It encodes CASSYRERGTEAFF.

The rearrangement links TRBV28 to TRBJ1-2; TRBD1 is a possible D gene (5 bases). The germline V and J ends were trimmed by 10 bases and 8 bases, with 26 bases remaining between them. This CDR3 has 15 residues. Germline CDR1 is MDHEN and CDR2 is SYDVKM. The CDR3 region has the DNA TGTGCCATTTTAGGATGGGGGGGGAGAGGAGAGGGCTACACCTTC. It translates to CAILGWGGRGEGYTF.

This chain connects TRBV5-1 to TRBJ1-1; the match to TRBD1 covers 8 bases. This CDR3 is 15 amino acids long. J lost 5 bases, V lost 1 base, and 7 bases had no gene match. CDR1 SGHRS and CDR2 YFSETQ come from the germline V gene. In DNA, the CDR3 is TGCGCCAGCAGCTTGATCGGCAGGGGGCTTACTGAAGCTTTCTTT. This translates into CASSLIGRGLTEAFF.

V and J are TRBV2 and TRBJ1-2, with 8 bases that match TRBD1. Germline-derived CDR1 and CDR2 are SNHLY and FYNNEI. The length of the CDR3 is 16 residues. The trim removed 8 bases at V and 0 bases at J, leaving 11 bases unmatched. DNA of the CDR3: TGTGCCAGCGGGCGGGCAGGGGGCCTCGCTAACTATGGCTACACCTTC. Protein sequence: CASGRAGGLANYGYTF.

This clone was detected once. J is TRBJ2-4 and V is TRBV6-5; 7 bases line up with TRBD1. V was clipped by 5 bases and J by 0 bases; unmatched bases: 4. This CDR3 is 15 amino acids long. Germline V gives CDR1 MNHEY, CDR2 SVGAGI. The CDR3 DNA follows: TGTGCCAGCAGTAGGGACAGCGTAGCCAAAAACATTCAGTACTTC. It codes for CASSRDSVAKNIQYF.

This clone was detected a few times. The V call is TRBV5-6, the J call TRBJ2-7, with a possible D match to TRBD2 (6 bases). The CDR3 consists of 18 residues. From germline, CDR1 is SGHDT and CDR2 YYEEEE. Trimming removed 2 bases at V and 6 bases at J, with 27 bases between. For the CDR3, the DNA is TGTGCCAGCAGCTTTGATAGTACTGGGGCGGGGTTTCGACTCGAGCAGTACTTC. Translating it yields CASSFDSTGAGFRLEQYF.

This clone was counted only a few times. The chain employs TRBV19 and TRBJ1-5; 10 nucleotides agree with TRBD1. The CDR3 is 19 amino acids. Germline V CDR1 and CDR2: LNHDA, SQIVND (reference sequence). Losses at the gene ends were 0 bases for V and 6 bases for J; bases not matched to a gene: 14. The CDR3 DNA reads TGTGCCAGTAGTATAGATGGGGCGCTCGACAGGGGGCTAGCTCAGCCCCAGCATTTT. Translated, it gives CASSIDGALDRGLAQPQHF.

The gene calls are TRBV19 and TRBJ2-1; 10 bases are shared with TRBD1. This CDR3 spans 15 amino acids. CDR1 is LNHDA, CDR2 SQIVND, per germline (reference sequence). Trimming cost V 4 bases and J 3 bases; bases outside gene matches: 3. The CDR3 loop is CASSTGTGVYNEQFF. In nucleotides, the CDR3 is TGTGCCAGTAGTACCGGGACAGGGGTCTACAATGAGCAGTTCTTC.

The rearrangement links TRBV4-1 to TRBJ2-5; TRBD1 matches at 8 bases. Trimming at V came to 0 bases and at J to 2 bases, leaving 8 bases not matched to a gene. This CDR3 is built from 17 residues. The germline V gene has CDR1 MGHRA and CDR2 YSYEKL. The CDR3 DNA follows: TGCGCCAGCAGCCAAGACCGGCAGGGGGCATGGCAAGAGACCCAGTACTTC. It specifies CASSQDRQGAWQETQYF.

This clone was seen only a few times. CDR3 nucleotide sequence: TGTGCCAGCCGCCCCTCCGGGAACTCCTACGAGCAGTACTTC. This sequence encodes CASRPSGNSYEQYF. V usage is TRBV14 and J usage is TRBJ2-7, with TRBD2 as a possible D gene (5 bases). CDR1 is SGHDN, CDR2 FVKESK, per germline. Trimming removed 8 bases at V and 0 bases at J, with 14 bases between. This CDR3 contains 14 residues. Full variable domain (missing parts from reference TRBV14 and TRBJ2-7): EAGVTQFPSHSVIEKGQTVTLRCDPISGHDNLYWYRRVMGKEIKFLLHFVKESKQDESGMPNNRFLAERTGGTYSTLKVQPAELEDSGVYFCASRPSGNSYEQYFGPGTRLTVT.

The CDR3 DNA reads TGTGCCATCTCGGGAGGCACAGATACGCAGTATTTT. This sequence encodes CAISGGTDTQYF. The V gene is TRBV25-1, the J gene TRBJ2-3; D may be TRBD2 (6 bases). Trimming left V 10 bases short and J 1 base short, with 9 bases between. Germline CDR1 reads MGHDK; CDR2 reads SYGVNS. The CDR3 spans 12 residues.

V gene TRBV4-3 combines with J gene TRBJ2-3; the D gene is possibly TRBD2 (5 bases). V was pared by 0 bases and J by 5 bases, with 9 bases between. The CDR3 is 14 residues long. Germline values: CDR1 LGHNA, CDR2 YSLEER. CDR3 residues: CASSQDRAGDTQYF. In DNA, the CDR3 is TGCGCCAGCAGCCAAGATAGGGCGGGAGATACGCAGTATTTT.

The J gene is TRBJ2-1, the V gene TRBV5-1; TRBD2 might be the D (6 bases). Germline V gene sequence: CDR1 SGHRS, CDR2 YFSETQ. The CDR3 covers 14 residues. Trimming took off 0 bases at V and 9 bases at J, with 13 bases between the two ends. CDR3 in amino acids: CASSLAWIGGEQFF. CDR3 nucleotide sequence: TGCGCCAGCAGCTTGGCCTGGATCGGGGGTGAGCAGTTCTTC.

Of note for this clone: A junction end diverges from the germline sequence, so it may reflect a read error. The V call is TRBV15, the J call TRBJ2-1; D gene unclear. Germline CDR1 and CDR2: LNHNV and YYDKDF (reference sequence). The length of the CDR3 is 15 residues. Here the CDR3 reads CATSRSTGFYTEQFF. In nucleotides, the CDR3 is TGTGCCACCAGCAGATCAACCGGGTTTTACACTGAGCAGTTCTTC.